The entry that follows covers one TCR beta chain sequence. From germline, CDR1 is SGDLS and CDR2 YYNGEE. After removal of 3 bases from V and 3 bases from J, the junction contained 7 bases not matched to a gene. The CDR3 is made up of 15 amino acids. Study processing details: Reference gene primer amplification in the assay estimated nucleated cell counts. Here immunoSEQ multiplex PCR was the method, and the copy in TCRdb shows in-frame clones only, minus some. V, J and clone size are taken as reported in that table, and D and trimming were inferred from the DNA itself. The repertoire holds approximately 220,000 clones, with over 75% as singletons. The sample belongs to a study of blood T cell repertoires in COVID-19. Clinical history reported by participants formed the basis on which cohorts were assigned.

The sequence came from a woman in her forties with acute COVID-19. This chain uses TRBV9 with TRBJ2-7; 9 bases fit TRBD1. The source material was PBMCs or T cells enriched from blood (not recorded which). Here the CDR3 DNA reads TGTGCCAGCAGCGGCGGACAGGGGCCTAGCTACGAGCAGTACTTC. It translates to CASSGGQGPSYEQYF.